This note documents a single TCR beta chain sequence. Antigen unknown. The source of the sample is a study of Ad26.COV2.S vaccination and SARS-CoV-2 variants. Findings and caveats of the study: Whether participants received vaccine or placebo, their non-spike TCR breadth was similar. The analyses of TCR breadth and depth may have understated the size of total T cell responses.

The germline gives CDR1 LGHNA, CDR2 YNFKEQ. The CDR3 consists of 14 residues. The V and J ends lost 1 base and 0 bases respectively, with 5 bases between them. Treatment: roughly 18 received Ad26.COV2.S at low or high dose, single or two shots; a few received placebo; per-sample allocation not given. Material that was analyzed had been drawn on day 63 after the first vaccine or placebo injection. Participants' vaccine, an Ad26 vector, delivered Wuhan-strain SARS-CoV-2 spike. The protocol was immunoSEQ multiplex PCR, while the TCRdb copy is restricted to in-frame clones and leaves out a portion. The sample contains 350,000 to 500,000 clones, more than 75% of which appear only once.

The sequence came from a person between 18 and 59 years old who received the Ad26.COV2.S COVID-19 vaccine or a placebo. The chain is built from TRBV4-2 and TRBJ2-3; D remains ambiguous. This specimen was peripheral blood, taken in a trial of Ad26.COV2.S vaccine versus placebo. The CDR3 loop is CASSQGDSTDTQYF. As DNA, the CDR3 is TGTGCCAGCAGCCAAGGGGATAGCACAGATACGCAGTATTTT.